Listed here is a single TCR beta chain. The data were obtained in a study of blood T cell repertoires in COVID-19. Study summary: Spain, Italy and the United States supplied samples that represented acute and convalescent COVID-19. PBMCs, B-cell-depleted T cells, or T cells provided the cDNA or gDNA that made up the material.

Original methodology: Reference gene primers were amplified, and this amplification served to estimate nucleated cell counts. Here immunoSEQ multiplex PCR was the method, and the copy in TCRdb shows in-frame clones only, minus some. The V and J calls and clone size come from that table; D and trimming were worked out from the DNA. Of approximately 94,000 clones listed, about 80% are singletons. V gave up 4 bases and J gave up 6 bases, with 9 bases separating them. The CDR3 runs 12 residues. CDR1 and CDR2 (germline): LGHDT, YNNKEL (reference sequence). The material sequenced was peripheral blood. The receptor was isolated from a human donor in a cohort sampled during active COVID-19. The chain has TRBV3-1 (or the pseudogene TRBV3-2) and TRBJ1-1; D call uncertain. CDR3 DNA: TGTGCCAGCAGCCTCCTGGACTCTGAAGCTTTCTTT. Amino acid sequence: CASSLLDSEAFF.